A selection of T cell receptor beta chains follows, all from one sample in a study of blood T cell repertoires in COVID-19. Measured with immunoSEQ multiplex PCR; TCRdb has only the in-frame clones, and not every one. The sample holds some 45,000 clones, roughly 93% seen once. Sequenced sample: peripheral blood. The source of these receptors is a man aged 55 to 70 with COVID-19, enrolled during active disease. CDR3s include the opening cysteine and the closing phenylalanine or tryptophan. D genes are given only for firm matches. A row's size may be missing; if present it is once, few, many or a size class.

d_gene	abundance	v_gene	j_gene	CDR3aa	CDR3nt
-	-	TRBV19	TRBJ1-1	CASRRGQASNTEAFF	TGTGCCAGTAGAAGAGGGCAGGCCTCGAACACTGAAGCTTTCTTT
-	-	TRBV7-8	TRBJ2-7	CASSPRLLSYEQYF	TGTGCCAGCAGCCCCAGGCTCCTCTCCTACGAGCAGTACTTC
-	once	TRBV3-1/TRBV3-2	TRBJ1-2	CASSHFGAPNYGYTF	TGTGCCAGCAGCCATTTTGGGGCACCTAACTATGGCTACACCTTC
-	-	TRBV5-4	TRBJ1-2	CASSLEAANYGYTF	TGTGCCAGCAGCTTGGAGGCGGCTAACTATGGCTACACCTTC
TRBD1	-	TRBV28	TRBJ1-2	CASSFWDDRGGYTF	TGTGCCAGCAGTTTTTGGGACGACAGGGGTGGCTACACCTTC
TRBD2	-	TRBV4-1	TRBJ2-7	CASSQGLAGGHSSYEQYF	TGCGCCAGCAGCCAAGGGCTAGCGGGAGGCCATAGCTCCTACGAGCAGTACTTC
-	-	TRBV19	TRBJ1-1	CASSWQGNTEAFF	TGTGCCAGTAGCTGGCAGGGGAACACTGAAGCTTTCTTT
-	-	TRBV9	TRBJ1-5	CASSPGPGELNQPQHF	TGTGCCAGCAGCCCTGGTCCGGGGGAGCTCAATCAGCCCCAGCATTTT
TRBD2	-	TRBV28	TRBJ2-2	CASTSSGPGELFF	TGTGCCAGCACTTCTAGCGGACCCGGGGAGCTGTTTTTT
TRBD2	-	TRBV6-5	TRBJ2-5	CASSYSGGVEETQYF	TGTGCCAGCAGTTACTCGGGGGGGGTGGAAGAGACCCAGTACTTC
-	-	TRBV19	TRBJ1-3	CASSLHQGSSGNTIYF	TGTGCCAGTAGTCTTCACCAGGGGTCCTCTGGAAACACCATATATTTT
-	-	TRBV7-9	TRBJ2-1	CASSSTGNTYNEQFF	TGTGCCAGCAGCTCGACCGGGAACACCTACAATGAGCAGTTCTTC
-	-	TRBV30	TRBJ1-1	CAWSRQTNTEAFF	TGTGCCTGGAGCCGACAGACGAACACTGAAGCTTTCTTT
-	-	TRBV2	TRBJ1-5	CASNTDRLGNQPQHF	TGTGCCAGCAACACCGACAGATTGGGCAATCAGCCCCAGCATTTT
-	once	TRBV18	TRBJ1-3	CASSQGSGNTIYF	TGTGCCAGCTCGCAGGGGTCTGGAAACACCATATATTTT
-	-	TRBV18	TRBJ2-1	CASSPRAMSSYNEQFF	TGTGCCAGCTCACCACGCGCAATGAGCTCCTACAATGAGCAGTTCTTC
TRBD1	-	TRBV3-1/TRBV3-2	TRBJ2-7	CASSQDQGAVPYEQYF	TGTGCCAGCAGCCAAGATCAGGGGGCGGTCCCCTACGAGCAGTACTTC
-	-	TRBV29-1	TRBJ1-1	CSVMNTEAFF	TGCAGCGTCATGAACACTGAAGCTTTCTTT
TRBD2	-	TRBV14	TRBJ2-7	CASSQALLADSYEQYF	TGTGCCAGCAGCCAAGCTTTACTAGCGGACTCCTACGAGCAGTACTTC
-	-	TRBV28	TRBJ2-2	CASMSGNTGELFF	TGTGCCAGCATGTCAGGGAACACCGGGGAGCTGTTTTTT
-	-	TRBV5-1	TRBJ1-6	CASSLGNPRSPLHF	TGCGCCAGCAGCCTCGGGAACCCCAGATCACCCCTCCACTTT
-	-	TRBV4-2	TRBJ1-2	CASSQDGGEWVNYGYTF	TGTGCCAGCAGCCAAGATGGCGGGGAGTGGGTTAACTATGGCTACACCTTC
TRBD2	-	TRBV30	TRBJ2-7	CAWREGASGRYEQYF	TGTGCCTGGAGGGAGGGTGCTAGCGGGAGATATGAGCAGTACTTC
TRBD1	-	TRBV10-2	TRBJ2-7	CASSVQGAYEQYF	TGCGCCAGCAGTGTACAGGGGGCCTACGAGCAGTACTTC
TRBD1	-	TRBV7-2	TRBJ2-7	CASSLPFGTGGYEQYF	TGTGCCAGCAGCTTACCGTTCGGGACAGGGGGCTACGAGCAGTACTTC
TRBD2	-	TRBV7-3	TRBJ2-1	CASSLTSGRALNEQFF	TGTGCCAGCAGTTTAACTAGCGGGAGGGCCCTCAATGAGCAGTTCTTC
-	-	TRBV6-5	TRBJ1-1	CASSPRKNTEAFF	TGTGCCAGCAGCCCGCGAAAGAACACTGAAGCTTTCTTT
-	once	TRBV5-1	TRBJ1-5	CASSFSGDSNQPQHF	TGCGCCAGCAGCTTCTCAGGGGATAGCAATCAGCCCCAGCATTTT
TRBD1	once	TRBV7-9	TRBJ1-1	CASSYQGVEAFF	TGTGCCAGCAGCTACCAGGGGGTTGAAGCTTTCTTT
TRBD1	-	TRBV7-2	TRBJ1-4	CASSGGTGAGKLFF	TGTGCCAGCAGCGGGGGGACAGGGGCGGGGAAACTGTTTTTT
TRBD1	-	TRBV27	TRBJ1-6	CASSQGQGRPYNSPLHF	TGTGCCAGCAGTCAGGGACAGGGTCGGCCCTATAATTCACCCCTCCACTTT
-	-	TRBV12-3/TRBV12-4	TRBJ2-2	CASRFGVAGELFF	TGTGCCAGCCGGTTCGGAGTGGCCGGGGAGCTGTTTTTT
-	-	TRBV29-1	TRBJ1-3	CSVNSGNTIYF	TGCAGCGTCAACAGTGGAAACACCATATATTTT
-	once	TRBV5-1	TRBJ2-1	CASSLAEQSSYNEQFF	TGCGCCAGCAGCTTGGCCGAACAGAGCTCCTACAATGAGCAGTTCTTC
-	-	TRBV4-2	TRBJ2-3	CASSQDLPGAGDTQYF	TGTGCCAGCAGCCAAGATCTTCCGGGTGCGGGAGATACGCAGTATTTT
-	-	TRBV5-6	TRBJ1-2	CASSLTLTGSERYTF	TGTGCCAGCAGCCTAACACTAACAGGGTCCGAACGCTACACCTTC
-	-	TRBV5-6	TRBJ1-5	CARLGRFNNQPQHF	TGTGCCAGGCTGGGGAGGTTCAACAATCAGCCCCAGCATTTT
-	-	TRBV16	TRBJ1-2	CASSQSVGGSLHYGYTF	TGTGCCAGCAGCCAATCTGTAGGCGGCAGTCTCCATTATGGCTACACCTTC
-	-	TRBV5-1	TRBJ1-2	CASSFEGGDGYTF	TGCGCCAGCAGCTTTGAAGGGGGTGACGGCTACACCTTC
TRBD2	-	TRBV29-1	TRBJ2-6	CSAGEGINSGANVLTF	TGCAGCGCGGGGGAGGGGATCAACTCTGGGGCCAACGTCCTGACTTTC
-	-	TRBV7-2	TRBJ2-1	CASSQTRNEQFF	TGTGCCAGCAGTCAAACTCGCAATGAGCAGTTCTTC
-	-	TRBV2	TRBJ2-7	CASSDSSYSYEQYF	TGTGCCAGCAGTGATAGCAGTTACTCCTACGAGCAGTACTTC
TRBD1	-	TRBV7-9	TRBJ1-1	CASSFEPTGGTEAFF	TGTGCCAGCAGCTTCGAACCCACAGGGGGCACTGAAGCTTTCTTT
-	-	TRBV4-1	TRBJ1-2	CASSQGDWYGYTF	TGCGCCAGCAGCCAGGGAGACTGGTATGGCTACACCTTC
TRBD1	-	TRBV19	TRBJ2-7	CATRDRSPSGAYEQYF	TGTGCCACCCGGGACAGGTCCCCTTCTGGCGCCTACGAGCAGTACTTC
TRBD1	-	TRBV2	TRBJ1-5	CASSEGPGGIQPQHF	TGTGCCAGCAGTGAAGGACCAGGGGGCATTCAGCCCCAGCATTTT
TRBD2	-	TRBV20-1	TRBJ2-7	CSASSLKRGSYEQYF	TGCAGTGCTAGTTCCCTCAAGCGGGGGTCCTACGAGCAGTACTTC
TRBD2	few	TRBV20-1	TRBJ2-1	CSASKLAGGVGEQFF	TGCAGTGCTAGTAAACTAGCGGGAGGAGTGGGTGAGCAGTTCTTC
TRBD1	-	TRBV19	TRBJ2-1	CASSIGQGGYNEQFF	TGTGCCAGTAGTATTGGACAGGGTGGCTACAATGAGCAGTTCTTC
-	-	TRBV3-1/TRBV3-2	TRBJ1-3	CASSYDTDSGNTIYF	TGTGCCAGCAGCTACGACACGGACTCTGGAAACACCATATATTTT
-	-	TRBV2	TRBJ1-6	CASSEDRPLHF	TGTGCCAGCAGCGAAGACAGGCCTCTCCACTTT